This T cell receptor (beta chain) was found in a study of blood T cell repertoires in COVID-19. Germline-derived CDR1 and CDR2 are KGHDR and SFDVKD. The CDR3 is made up of 13 amino acids. The trim removed 6 bases at V and 14 bases at J, leaving 12 bases unmatched. Assay: immunoSEQ multiplex PCR; the TCRdb copy retains only in-frame clones and omits some. The table shows 9,000 to 15,000 clones, with 71% occurring only once. The rearrangement uses TRBV24-1 and TRBJ1-1; 9 nucleotides match TRBD1. The clonotype was recovered from a man in his 60s with COVID-19, enrolled during active disease. The sequenced material came from peripheral blood. CDR3 nucleotide sequence: TGTGCCACCAGTTCGGGACAGGGCCCAGCTCGGTTCTTT. It codes for CATSSGQGPARFF.